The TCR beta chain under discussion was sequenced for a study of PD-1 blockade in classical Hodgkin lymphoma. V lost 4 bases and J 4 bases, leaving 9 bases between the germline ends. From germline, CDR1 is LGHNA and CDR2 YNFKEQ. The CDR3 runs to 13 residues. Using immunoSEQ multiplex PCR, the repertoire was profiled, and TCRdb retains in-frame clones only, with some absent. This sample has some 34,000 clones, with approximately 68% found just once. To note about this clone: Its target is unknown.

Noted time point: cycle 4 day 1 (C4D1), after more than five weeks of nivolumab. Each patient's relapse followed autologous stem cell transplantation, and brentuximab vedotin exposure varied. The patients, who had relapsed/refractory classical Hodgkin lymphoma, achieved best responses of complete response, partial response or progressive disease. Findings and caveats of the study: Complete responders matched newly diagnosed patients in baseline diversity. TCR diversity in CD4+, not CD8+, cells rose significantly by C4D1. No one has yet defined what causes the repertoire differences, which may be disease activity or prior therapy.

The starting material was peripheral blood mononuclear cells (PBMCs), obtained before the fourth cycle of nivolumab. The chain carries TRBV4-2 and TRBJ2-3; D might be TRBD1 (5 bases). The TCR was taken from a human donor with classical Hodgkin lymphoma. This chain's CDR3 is CASSPQGADTQYF. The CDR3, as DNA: TGTGCCAGCAGCCCCCAGGGCGCAGATACGCAGTATTTT.